This is a list of T cell receptor beta chains from one sample in a study of vaccination effects on CD4 cells after COVID-19. Their specific antigens are unknown. Produced via immunoSEQ multiplex PCR; TCRdb's table is partial and in-frame only. Among fewer than 30,000 clones listed, under 85% were seen once. The sample in question was CD4+ T cells from PBMCs cultured with SARS-CoV-2 spike peptides, obtained before COVID-19 vaccination. The receptors here all came from a human donor who received a COVID-19 vaccine. The CDR3 runs from the conserved cysteine through the conserved F or W. The D gene is left open where the match is weak. Not every row has a clone size; where given, it reads once, few, many or a size class.

size	J	V	length	D	CDR3	DNA
few	TRBJ1-5	TRBV5-1	15	.	CASSLDGGSNQPQHF	TGCGCCAGCAGCTTGGATGGAGGGTCCAATCAGCCCCAGCATTTT
.	TRBJ2-1	TRBV6-4	18	TRBD2	CATRRRREGQSSYNEQFF	TGTGCCACCCGACGTCGGCGGGAGGGCCAAAGCTCCTACAATGAGCAGTTCTTC
once	TRBJ1-1	TRBV19	14	.	CASSEVSRGTEAFF	TGTGCCAGTAGTGAGGTCTCGAGGGGCACTGAAGCTTTCTTT
.	TRBJ1-2	TRBV7-9	13	.	CASSGAADYGYTF	TGTGCCAGCAGCGGGGCGGCAGACTATGGCTACACCTTC
.	TRBJ1-1	TRBV11-3	14	.	CASSLGGKNTEAFF	TGTGCCAGCAGCTTAGGCGGTAAGAACACTGAAGCTTTCTTT
few	TRBJ1-6	TRBV20-1	17	.	CSASLFGGGSYNSPLHF	TGCAGTGCTAGTCTTTTCGGGGGGGGATCATATAATTCACCCCTCCACTTT
.	TRBJ1-1	TRBV7-9	17	.	CASSLTTRGTLYTEAFF	TGTGCCAGCAGCTTAACAACGCGGGGGACGCTCTACACTGAAGCTTTCTTT
.	TRBJ2-3	TRBV18	15	.	CASSPRGIYTDTQYF	TGTGCCAGCTCACCAAGAGGGATCTACACAGATACGCAGTATTTT
.	TRBJ1-2	TRBV7-8	15	.	CASSPVSTTNYGYTF	TGTGCCAGCAGCCCCGTTTCCACCACTAACTATGGCTACACCTTC
few	TRBJ2-7	TRBV15	15	.	CATSRDRGRTYEQYF	TGTGCCACCAGCAGAGATAGGGGCAGGACCTACGAGCAGTACTTC
medium-sized	TRBJ1-5	TRBV30	15	.	CAWSAGLYSNQPQHF	TGTGCCTGGAGTGCAGGGTTATATAGCAATCAGCCCCAGCATTTT
.	TRBJ2-7	TRBV3-1/TRBV3-2	14	.	CASSPSLTSYEQYF	TGTGCCAGCAGCCCCTCTCTGACTAGCTACGAGCAGTACTTC
.	TRBJ1-1	TRBV11-2	18	TRBD1	CASSPPGTGALLNTEAFF	TGTGCCAGCAGCCCGCCGGGGACAGGGGCCCTCCTGAACACTGAAGCTTTCTTT
.	TRBJ2-7	TRBV6-5	13	TRBD2	CATFKRERSEQYF	TGTGCCACCTTTAAGCGGGAAAGGAGCGAGCAGTACTTC
.	TRBJ1-4	TRBV13	11	.	CASSFQDRLFF	TGTGCCAGCAGCTTCCAGGACCGTCTGTTTTTT
.	TRBJ1-2	TRBV6-5	13	TRBD1	CASTKGGILSYTF	TGTGCCAGCACCAAAGGGGGCATCCTAAGCTACACCTTC
few	TRBJ2-1	TRBV5-1	19	.	CASTPWGPGALSSYNEQFF	TGCGCCAGCACCCCTTGGGGACCGGGAGCCCTGAGCTCCTACAATGAGCAGTTCTTC
.	TRBJ2-7	TRBV19	16	TRBD2	CASSATAGGGSYEQYF	TGTGCCAGTAGTGCCACCGCGGGCGGGGGTTCCTACGAGCAGTACTTC
.	TRBJ2-2	TRBV19	14	.	CASSIGWGSSPLFF	TGTGCCAGTAGTATCGGGTGGGGCAGTTCCCCGCTGTTTTTT
.	TRBJ2-3	TRBV9	16	.	CASSELSSGVTDTQYF	TGTGCCAGCAGCGAGTTGAGTAGCGGTGTCACAGATACGCAGTATTTT
.	TRBJ2-3	TRBV4-2	14	TRBD2	CASSQGTSADTQYF	TGTGCCAGCAGCCAGGGGACTAGTGCAGATACGCAGTATTTT
.	TRBJ1-1	TRBV21-1	16	.	CASTRGGRCPEAEAFF	TGTGCCAGCACTCGTGGGGGCCGGTGCCCGGAAGCTGAAGCTTTCTTT
.	TRBJ2-3	TRBV10-1	13	.	CASRMTLAGTQYF	TGCGCCAGCAGGATGACGCTGGCGGGTACGCAGTATTTT
once	TRBJ2-5	TRBV6-5	15	TRBD1	CASSSGDRVVETQYF	TGTGCCAGCAGTTCAGGGGACAGGGTAGTAGAGACCCAGTACTTC
.	TRBJ1-1	TRBV11-3	14	.	CASSLTGLNTEAFF	TGTGCCAGCAGCTTAACGGGACTCAACACTGAAGCTTTCTTT